This TCR beta chain was retrieved from a study of blood T cell repertoires in COVID-19. Study at large: Nucleic acid was either cDNA or gDNA, and it came from T cells, B-cell-depleted T cells, or PBMCs.

The CDR3 spans 14 residues. The germline gives CDR1 MDHEN, CDR2 SYDVKM. The J segment lost 7 bases and the V segment lost 2 bases, leaving 7 bases of the junction unmatched. Some clones are missing from TCRdb's copy, which holds only in-frame ones; the method was immunoSEQ multiplex PCR. This table holds about 160,000 clones, about 88% found once. The genes are TRBV28 and TRBJ1-2, with 7 bases identical to TRBD1. The receptor's source is a man in his forties with acute or convalescent COVID-19. The sequencing sample was made of peripheral blood. The CDR3 sequence: CASSLGQGVGGYTF. The CDR3 DNA reads TGTGCCAGCAGTTTAGGCCAGGGGGTTGGTGGCTACACCTTC.